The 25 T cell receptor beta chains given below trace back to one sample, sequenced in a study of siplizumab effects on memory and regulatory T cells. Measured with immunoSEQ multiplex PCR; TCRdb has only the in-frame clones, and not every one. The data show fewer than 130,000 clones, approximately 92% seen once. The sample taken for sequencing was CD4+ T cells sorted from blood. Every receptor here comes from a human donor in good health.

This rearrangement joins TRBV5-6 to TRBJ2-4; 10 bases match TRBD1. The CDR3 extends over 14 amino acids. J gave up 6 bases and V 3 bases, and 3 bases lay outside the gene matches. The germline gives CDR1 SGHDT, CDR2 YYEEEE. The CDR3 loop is CASSYWDRGNIQYF. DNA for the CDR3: TGTGCCAGCAGCTATTGGGACAGGGGAAACATTCAGTACTTC.

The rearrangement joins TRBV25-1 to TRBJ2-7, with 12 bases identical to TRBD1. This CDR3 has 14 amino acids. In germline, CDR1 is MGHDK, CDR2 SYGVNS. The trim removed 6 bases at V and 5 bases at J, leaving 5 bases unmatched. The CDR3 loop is CASRGDRGRDEQYF. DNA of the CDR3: TGTGCCAGCAGGGGGGACAGGGGGCGCGACGAGCAGTACTTC.

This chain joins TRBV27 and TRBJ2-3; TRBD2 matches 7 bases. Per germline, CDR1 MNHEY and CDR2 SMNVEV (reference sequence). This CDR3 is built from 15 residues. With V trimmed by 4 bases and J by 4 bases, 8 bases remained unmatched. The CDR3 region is CASSWGGLVPDTQYF. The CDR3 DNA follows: TGTGCCAGCAGTTGGGGAGGACTAGTCCCAGATACGCAGTATTTT.

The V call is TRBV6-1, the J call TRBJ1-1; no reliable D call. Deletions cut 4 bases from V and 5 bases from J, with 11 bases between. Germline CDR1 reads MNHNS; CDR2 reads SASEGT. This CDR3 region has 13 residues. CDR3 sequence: CASSVKGGTEAFF. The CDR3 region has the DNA TGTGCCAGCAGTGTGAAGGGTGGAACTGAAGCTTTCTTT.

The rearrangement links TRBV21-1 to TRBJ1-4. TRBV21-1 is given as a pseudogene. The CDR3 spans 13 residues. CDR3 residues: CASSAPRGEKLFF. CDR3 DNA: TGTGCCAGCAGCGCTCCCAGAGGTGAAAAACTGTTTTTT.

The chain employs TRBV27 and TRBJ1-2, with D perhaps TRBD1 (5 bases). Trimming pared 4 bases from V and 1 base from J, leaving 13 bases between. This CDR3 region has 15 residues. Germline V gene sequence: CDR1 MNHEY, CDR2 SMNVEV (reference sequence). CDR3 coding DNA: TGTGCCAGCAGTTCCGTCCACCAGGGTAACTATGGCTACACCTTC. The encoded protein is CASSSVHQGNYGYTF.

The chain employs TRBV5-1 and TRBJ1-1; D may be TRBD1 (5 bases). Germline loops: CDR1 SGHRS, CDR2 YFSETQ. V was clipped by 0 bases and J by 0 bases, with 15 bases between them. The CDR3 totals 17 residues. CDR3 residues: CASSLALGTGMNTEAFF. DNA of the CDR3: TGCGCCAGCAGCTTGGCCCTCGGGACGGGGATGAACACTGAAGCTTTCTTT.

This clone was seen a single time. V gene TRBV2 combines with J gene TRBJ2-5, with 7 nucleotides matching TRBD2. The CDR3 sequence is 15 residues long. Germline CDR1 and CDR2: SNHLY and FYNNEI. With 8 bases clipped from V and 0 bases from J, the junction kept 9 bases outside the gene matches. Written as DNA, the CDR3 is TGTGCCAGCCCGCCGGGGGAGGGGTACCAAGAGACCCAGTACTTC. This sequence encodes CASPPGEGYQETQYF.

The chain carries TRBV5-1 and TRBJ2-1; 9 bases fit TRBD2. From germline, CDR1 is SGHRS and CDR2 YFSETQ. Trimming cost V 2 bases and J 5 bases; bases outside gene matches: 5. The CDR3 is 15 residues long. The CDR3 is CASSFLAGTNNEQFF. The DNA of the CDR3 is TGCGCCAGCAGCTTCCTAGCGGGAACTAACAATGAGCAGTTCTTC.

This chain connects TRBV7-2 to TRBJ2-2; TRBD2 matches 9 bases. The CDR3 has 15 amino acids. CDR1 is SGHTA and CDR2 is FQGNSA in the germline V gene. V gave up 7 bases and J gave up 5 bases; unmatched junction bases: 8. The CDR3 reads CASTPGGLATGELFF. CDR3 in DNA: TGTGCCAGCACCCCAGGGGGACTAGCAACCGGGGAGCTGTTTTTT. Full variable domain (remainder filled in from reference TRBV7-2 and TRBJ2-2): GAGVSQSPSNKVTEKGKDVELRCDPISGHTALYWYRQSLGQGLEFLIYFQGNSAPDKSGLPSDRFSAERTGGSVSTLTIQRTQQEDSAVYLCASTPGGLATGELFFGEGSRLTVL.

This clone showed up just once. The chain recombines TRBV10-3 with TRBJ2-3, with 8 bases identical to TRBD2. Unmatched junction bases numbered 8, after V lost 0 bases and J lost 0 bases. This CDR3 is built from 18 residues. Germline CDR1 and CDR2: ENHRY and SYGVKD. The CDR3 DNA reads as TGTGCCATCAGTGAGTCAAGCGGGAGAGTTCCTAGCACAGATACGCAGTATTTT. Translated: CAISESSGRVPSTDTQYF.

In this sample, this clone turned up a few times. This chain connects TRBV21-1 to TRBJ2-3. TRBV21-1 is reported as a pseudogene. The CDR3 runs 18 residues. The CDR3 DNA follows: TGTGCCAGCAGCAAAGTTCTCCTTAGTCAGTCCGACACAGATACGCAGTATTTT. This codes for CASSKVLLSQSDTDTQYF.

The CDR3 sequence: CASSFPGFNYEQYF. The DNA of the CDR3 is TGTGCCAGCAGCTTCCCCGGTTTTAACTACGAGCAGTACTTC. This rearrangement joins TRBV7-2 to TRBJ2-7; D remains ambiguous. The CDR3 runs 14 residues. Trimming took 3 bases from V and 3 from J, leaving 12 bases between them. The germline gives CDR1 SGHTA, CDR2 FQGNSA.

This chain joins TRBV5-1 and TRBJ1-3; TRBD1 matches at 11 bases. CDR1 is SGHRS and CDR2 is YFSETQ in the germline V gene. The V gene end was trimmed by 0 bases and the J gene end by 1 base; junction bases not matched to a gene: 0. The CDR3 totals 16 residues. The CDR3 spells CASSLGDRGSGNTIYF. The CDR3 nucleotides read TGCGCCAGCAGCTTGGGGGACAGGGGGTCTGGAAACACCATATATTTT. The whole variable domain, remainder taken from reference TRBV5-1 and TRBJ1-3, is KAGVTQTPRYLIKTRGQQVTLSCSPISGHRSVSWYQQTPGQGLQFLFEYFSETQRNKGNFPGRFSGRQFSNSRSEMNVSTLELGDSALYLCASSLGDRGSGNTIYFGEGSWLTVV.

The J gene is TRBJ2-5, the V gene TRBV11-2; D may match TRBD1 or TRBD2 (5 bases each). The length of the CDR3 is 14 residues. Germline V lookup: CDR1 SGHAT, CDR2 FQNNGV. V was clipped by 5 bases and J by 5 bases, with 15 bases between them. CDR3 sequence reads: CASSPVRGVETQYF. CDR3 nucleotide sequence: TGTGCCAGCAGCCCCGTGAGGGGAGTGGAGACCCAGTACTTC.

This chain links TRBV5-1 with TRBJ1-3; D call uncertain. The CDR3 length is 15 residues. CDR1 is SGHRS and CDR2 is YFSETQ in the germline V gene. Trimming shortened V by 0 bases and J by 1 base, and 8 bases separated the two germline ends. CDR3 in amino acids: CASSLEVYSGNTIYF. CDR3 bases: TGCGCCAGCAGCTTGGAGGTTTATTCTGGAAACACCATATATTTT.

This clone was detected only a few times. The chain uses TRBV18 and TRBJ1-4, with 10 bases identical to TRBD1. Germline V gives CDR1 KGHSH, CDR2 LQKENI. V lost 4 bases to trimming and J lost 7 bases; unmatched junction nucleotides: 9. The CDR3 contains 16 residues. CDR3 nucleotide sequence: TGTGCCAGCTCACGCTCCCGGGACAGGGGAGGTGAAAAACTGTTTTTT. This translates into CASSRSRDRGGEKLFF. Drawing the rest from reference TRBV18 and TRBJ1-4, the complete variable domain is NAGVMQNPRHLVRRRGQEARLRCSPMKGHSHVYWYRQLPEEGLKFMVYLQKENIIDESGMPKERFSAEFPKEGPSILRIQQVVRGDSAAYFCASSRSRDRGGEKLFFGSGTQLSVL.

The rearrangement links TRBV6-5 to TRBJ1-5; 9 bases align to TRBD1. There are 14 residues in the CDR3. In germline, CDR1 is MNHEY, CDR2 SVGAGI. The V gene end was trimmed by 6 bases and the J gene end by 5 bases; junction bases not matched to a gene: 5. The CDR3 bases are TGTGCCAGCAGCCAGGACAGGGGACATCAGCCCCAGCATTTT. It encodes CASSQDRGHQPQHF.

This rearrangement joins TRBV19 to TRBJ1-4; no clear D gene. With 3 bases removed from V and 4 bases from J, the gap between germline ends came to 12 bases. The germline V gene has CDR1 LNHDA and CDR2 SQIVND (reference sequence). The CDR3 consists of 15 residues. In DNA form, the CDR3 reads TGTGCCAGTAGTATTAGGACTCCCGATAATGAAAAACTGTTTTTT. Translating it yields CASSIRTPDNEKLFF. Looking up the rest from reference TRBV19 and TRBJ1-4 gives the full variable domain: DGGITQSPKYLFRKEGQNVTLSCEQNLNHDAMYWYRQDPGQGLRLIYYSQIVNDFQKGDIAEGYSVSREKKESFPLTVTSAQKNPTAFYLCASSIRTPDNEKLFFGSGTQLSVL.

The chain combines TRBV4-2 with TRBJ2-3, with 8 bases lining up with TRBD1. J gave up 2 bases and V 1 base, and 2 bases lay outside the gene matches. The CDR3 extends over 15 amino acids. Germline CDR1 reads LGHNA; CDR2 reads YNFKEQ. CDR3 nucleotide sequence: TGTGCCAGCAGCCAAGCAGGGGGCTACACAGATACGCAGTATTTT. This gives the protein CASSQAGGYTDTQYF.

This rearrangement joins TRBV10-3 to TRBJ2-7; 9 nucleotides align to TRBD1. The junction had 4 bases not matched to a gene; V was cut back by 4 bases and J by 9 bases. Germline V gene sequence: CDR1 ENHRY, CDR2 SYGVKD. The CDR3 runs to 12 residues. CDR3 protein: CAISADRGTQYF. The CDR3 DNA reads TGTGCCATCAGTGCGGACAGGGGAACGCAGTACTTC.

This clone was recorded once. The CDR3 reads CSVGPVVSTYEQYF. The CDR3 nucleotides are TGCAGCGTTGGCCCGGTCGTCAGTACCTACGAGCAGTACTTC. This chain connects TRBV29-1 to TRBJ2-7; D is unclear. The CDR3 has 14 residues. The germline CDR1 and CDR2 sequences are SQVTM and ANQGSEA. V dropped 4 bases and J dropped 2 bases, with 15 bases sitting between them.

The CDR3 bases are TGTGCCAGCAGCTTAGGGGACTCTGCCGAGCAGTACTTC. Translation gives CASSLGDSAEQYF. This chain connects TRBV11-3 to TRBJ2-7; D possibly corresponds to TRBD2 (6 bases). Germline V gene data show CDR1 as SGHNT and CDR2 as YENEEA. This CDR3 contains 13 residues. V shed 1 base and J shed 6 bases, with 10 bases lying between them.

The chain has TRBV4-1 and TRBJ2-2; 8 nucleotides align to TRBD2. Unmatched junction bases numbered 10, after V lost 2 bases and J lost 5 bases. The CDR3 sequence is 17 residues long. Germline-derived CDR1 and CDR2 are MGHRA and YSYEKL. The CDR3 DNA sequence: TGCGCCAGCAGCCAACCGGGCGGGGGGAGTAGGACCGGGGAGCTGTTTTTT. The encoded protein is CASSQPGGGSRTGELFF.

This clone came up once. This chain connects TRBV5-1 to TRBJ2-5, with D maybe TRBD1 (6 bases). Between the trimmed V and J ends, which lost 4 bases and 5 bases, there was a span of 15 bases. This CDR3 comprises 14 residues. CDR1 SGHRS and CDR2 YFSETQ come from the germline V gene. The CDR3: CASSPLGHSETQYF. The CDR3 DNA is TGCGCCAGCAGCCCACTGGGACACTCGGAGACCCAGTACTTC.